Following are 18 T cell receptor beta chains from one sample sequenced in a study of tumor-infiltrating lymphocytes in primary liver carcinoma. The researchers produced TCR beta cDNA from approximately 550 ng total RNA with a constant-region primer. Slightly modified ARM-PCR, run as three nested multiplex PCR rounds, produced the TCR beta libraries. It was with TRBV1-TRBV30 forward primers and a C-beta reverse primer that the first two PCR rounds were run, at 10 to 11 cycles each. From the multiplex PCR reads, TCRdb called clonotypes with MiXCR, one entry per CDR3 protein. The sample yields 95,000 to 100,000 distinct CDR3 sequences, 55% to 80% seen once. For each extraction, RNA and DNA were obtained together from approximately 20-30 mg of unsorted bulk tissue. The sequenced sample was liver tumor tissue from sampling region 2. Subset: tumor region T2, inferior pole. The source is a woman aged 55-70 years with primary liver carcinoma and hepatitis B virus infection.

Concerning this clonotype itself: At one end, the junction sequence differs from germline, possibly due to a read error. The gene calls are TRBV4-2 and TRBJ2-2; 9 nucleotides agree with TRBD2. Germline V gene data show CDR1 as LGHNA and CDR2 as YNFKEQ. The CDR3 sequence is 16 residues long. CDR3 nucleotides: TGTGTCAGCAGCCAAGCGACTAGCGGTAACACCGGAGAGCTGTTTTTT. It codes for CVSSQATSGNTGELFF.

The chain recombines TRBV28 with TRBJ2-3; 9 bases line up with TRBD1. The CDR3 runs to 15 residues. The ends lost 9 bases at V and 2 bases at J; junction bases unmatched: 9. Germline V gene lookup returns CDR1 MDHEN and CDR2 SYDVKM. The DNA for the CDR3 is TGTGCCAGTGTTTCCTGGGACAGGGCCACAGATACGCAGTATTTT. Residues: CASVSWDRATDTQYF.

The sample holds one count of this clonotype. This may arise from a read error, as a much more abundant clone is one base away. This chain uses TRBV5-1 with TRBJ2-5; the D is unclear. Germline-derived CDR1 and CDR2 are SGHRS and YFSETQ. The CDR3 consists of 13 residues. This CDR3 is CPSSLQIQETQYF. The CDR3 DNA is TGCCCCAGCAGCTTACAGATACAAGAGACCCAGTACTTC.

The chain links TRBV11-3 to TRBJ2-1, with 12 bases that match TRBD2. CDR1 is SGHNT and CDR2 is YENEEA in the germline V gene. This CDR3 has 14 residues. After removal of 3 bases from V and 10 bases from J, the junction contained 4 bases not matched to a gene. The CDR3 sequence is CASSFRTSGAEQFF. The CDR3 DNA is TGTGCCAGCAGCTTCAGGACTAGCGGGGCAGAGCAGTTCTTC.

This clonotype was seen more than once but under ten times. This may come from a read error, since a much larger clone is one base off. V is TRBV14 and J is TRBJ2-1, with no clear D. CDR1 is SGHDN, CDR2 FVKESK, per germline. This CDR3 is built from 11 residues. CDR3 protein: CDSSQLRVQFF. CDR3 bases: TGTGACAGCAGCCAACTTCGCGTGCAGTTCTTC.

The chain combines TRBV25-1 with TRBJ2-5; 13 positions agree with TRBD2. J was trimmed by 5 bases and V by 6 bases; bases with no gene match: 6. The CDR3 spans 15 residues. Germline assignment: CDR1 MGHDK and CDR2 SYGVNS. In DNA form, the CDR3 reads TGTGCCAGCAGAACTAGCGGGAGGGCCGGGGAGACCCAGTACTTC. It yields the protein CASRTSGRAGETQYF.

To note about this clonotype: Given a much more abundant clone one base away, this may be a read error. This chain links TRBV5-5 with TRBJ1-2; D is perhaps TRBD1 (5 bases). The germline V gene encodes CDR1 SGHKS and CDR2 YYEKEE (reference sequence). CDR3 length: 16 residues. The CDR3 DNA follows: TGTGCCAGCACCCCCCAAGCGGCAGGGACGGGCTATGGCTACATCTTC. It encodes CASTPQAAGTGYGYIF.

This clonotype was observed at least ten times. The chain recombines TRBV5-5 with TRBJ1-3; D gene uncertain. The CDR3 contains 16 residues. V was shortened by 3 bases and J by 0 bases, with 13 bases between the two germline ends. The V gene's germline CDR1 is SGHKS and CDR2 YYEKEE (reference sequence). CDR3 protein: CASSSAGSTSGNTIYF. CDR3 bases: TGTGCCAGCAGCTCGGCGGGGAGTACCTCTGGAAACACCATATATTTT.

On this clonotype itself: Mismatch with germline at one junction end may stem from a read error. The J gene is TRBJ2-3, the V gene TRBV11-3, with 9 nucleotides matching TRBD1. Per germline, CDR1 SGHNT and CDR2 YENEEA. The CDR3 is made up of 14 amino acids. The CDR3 nucleotides read TGTGCCATCAGCTTAACACAGGGGGCAGATACGAAGTACTTT. It translates to CAISLTQGADTKYF.

The gene calls are TRBV7-9 and TRBJ2-7, with a tentative D call TRBD1 (5 bases). The CDR3 runs to 14 residues. V was cut by 5 bases and J by 4 bases, with 15 bases left in between. Germline V lookup: CDR1 SEHNR, CDR2 FQNEAQ (reference sequence). The CDR3 nucleotides read TGTGCCAGCAGCCCCCGGAGCAGGGTGTACGAGCAGTACTTC. This sequence encodes CASSPRSRVYEQYF.

The J gene is TRBJ2-7, the V gene TRBV11-3; 7 bases fit TRBD1. Per the germline V gene, CDR1 is SGHNT and CDR2 is YENEEA. This CDR3 has 15 amino acids. V trimming: 5 bases; J trimming: 3 bases; junction bases outside the gene matches: 10. CDR3 in DNA: TGTGCCAGCAGCACCCGGACGGGACAGTGCTACGAGCAGTACTTC. This encodes CASSTRTGQCYEQYF.

The chain has TRBV12-3 or TRBV12-4 and TRBJ2-5; 9 bases align to TRBD1. The ends lost 5 bases at V and 5 bases at J; junction bases unmatched: 15. This CDR3 contains 17 residues. This CDR3 reads CASSHTSGTGLKETQYF. The CDR3 coding sequence is TGTGCCAGCAGTCACACCTCCGGGACAGGGCTGAAGGAGACCCAGTACTTC.

A word on this clonotype: This may be a read error: a much more frequent sequence differs by one nucleotide. The chain has TRBV6-2 or TRBV6-3 and TRBJ2-5; tentative D call: TRBD2 (6 bases). This CDR3 is built from 15 residues. Germline values: CDR1 MNHEY, CDR2 SVGEGT. CDR3 DNA sequence: TGTTCCAGCAGTTCGGGACTGAGGGTCCAAGAGACCCGGTACTTC. The encoded protein is CSSSSGLRVQETRYF.

For this clonotype: Compared with germline, one end of the junction differs, possibly owing to a read error. This chain uses TRBV14 with TRBJ2-2; D not resolved. The germline gives CDR1 SGHDN, CDR2 FVKESK. This CDR3 spans 13 amino acids. The CDR3 spells CACSQIHTGELFF. DNA of the CDR3: TGTGCCTGCAGCCAAATCCACACCGGGGAGCTGTTTTTT.

On this clonotype itself: Germline and junction disagree at one end, which may indicate a read error. The rearrangement uses TRBV7-3 and TRBJ2-2, with D uncertain. CDR1 SGHTA and CDR2 FQGTGA come from the germline V gene. The CDR3 has 16 amino acids. The CDR3 region is CASSLMPSPNIGELFF. For the CDR3, the DNA is TGTGCCAGCAGCTTAATGCCCAGCCCGAACATCGGGGAGCTGTTTTTT.

The chain uses TRBV6-5 and TRBJ1-1; D ambiguous. Per germline, CDR1 MNHEY and CDR2 SVGAGI. Between the trimmed V and J ends, which lost 6 bases and 8 bases, there was a span of 16 bases. The CDR3 has 13 amino acids. The CDR3 here is CASSRVALGEAFF. DNA of the CDR3: TGTGCCAGCAGCAGAGTTGCCCTAGGGGAAGCTTTCTTT.

Ten or more counts support this clonotype. V is TRBV28 and J is TRBJ1-5; D remains ambiguous. Germline V gene sequence: CDR1 MDHEN, CDR2 SYDVKM. The CDR3 sequence is 14 residues long. V shed 8 bases and J shed 0 bases, with 11 bases lying between them. The chain's CDR3 is CASAGQYSNQPQHF. Written as DNA, the CDR3 is TGTGCCAGCGCCGGGCAATATAGCAATCAGCCCCAGCATTTT.

The chain joins TRBV11-2 to TRBJ2-7; maybe TRBD2 (6 bases). The CDR3 has 16 residues. V lost 8 bases and J 10 bases, leaving 30 bases between the germline ends. The germline V gene encodes CDR1 SGHAT and CDR2 FQNNGV. CDR3 nucleotides: TGTGCCAGCGGCTACGGTGGGAGGACCTCGGGAAGCGATCAGTACTTC. Its translation is CASGYGGRTSGSDQYF.